This TCR beta chain emerged from a study of blood T cells in healthy people across ages (dated by TCRdb to about 2015). Turning to the overall study: In model experiments, roughly one uniquely barcoded TCR beta cDNA molecule per two T cells was captured by template switching. For two donors (one aged 18 to 29 and one aged 80 or older), the study analyzed two additional independent replicas of 1 million unique cDNA reads from the same blood draw. Donors were grouped into four age groups: young (average 16 years), middle-aged (around 39), aged (around 66) and long-lived (roughly 80). Donors of different ages were randomly distributed across sequencing lanes to avoid experimental bias. To track age-related changes in TCR beta repertoire diversity, the study relied on deep sequencing normalized with unique cDNA molecular identifiers. Results the study describes overall, beyond this receptor: Compared with the aged group, more naive CD4+ T cells, fewer expanded clones and increased TCR diversity were shown by the long-lived group, suggesting age selection. There was a strong correlation between observed TCR beta diversity and the percentage of naive T cells measured by flow cytometry. Conclusive comparison of naive and antigen-experienced compartments was prevented by the profiling of bulk unsorted PBMCs. As age increased, observed TCR beta diversity per million T cells dropped in a roughly linear way, and a significant reduction was already evident by age about 40. Total diversity estimates from one million sequenced T cells were considered lower bounds and underestimates. Because the CMV infection status of the donors was unknown, age-related changes in expanded clonotypes may potentially have been confounded.

Receptors were amplified or captured by 5' RACE. These reads were obtained on an Illumina HiSeq 2500. A second PCR of about 6 to 12 cycles was run with a J-beta primer mix and a sample-barcoded 5' primer. Each TCR beta cDNA molecule received a unique molecular identifier from a template-switch 5' adaptor carrying 12 random nucleotides. Each sample yielded at least 2.5 million CDR3-containing paired-end reads. All of the RNA was converted into first-strand cDNA using the Mint cDNA synthesis kit, with a TRBC-specific oligonucleotide serving as the primer. After uracil-DNA glycosylase treatment, a first 18-cycle PCR used universal primers M1SS and BC2_uni_R on all cDNA. As for the original processing: Normalization of each sample was performed by random selection of 1 million high-quality reads, each carrying a distinct molecular identifier. Instead of being binned into consensus sequences, reads with shared molecular identifiers were discarded. MiTCR, run with a Q25 quality threshold and the strictest error-elimination algorithm, handled CDR3 identification, clonotype clustering and error correction. Lower-bound total TCR beta diversity was estimated with a nonparametric unseen species model using Euler transformation. TCRdb reran the public reads through fastp at Q25 and MiXCR, keeping productive beta chains. Rows are combined by CDR3 protein, so each entry shows the most common genes and DNA. Here the V and J calls rest on TCRdb's processing, not on the authors' analysis. In this sample the table shows 800,000 or so distinct CDR3 sequences, about 47% of which occur a single time. The biggest ten clones account for around 18% of the sample.

The CDR3 starts with the cysteine, ends with the phenylalanine, and has 13 residues. Only the CDR3 portion is preserved as DNA: 39 bases, with reading frame beginning at the first base. As encoded in the germline V gene, CDR1 is MNHEY while CDR2 is SVGAGI. At the junction V is shortened by 6 bases and J by 6 bases; bases outside the gene matches: 5. In regard to this clonotype: The antigen it binds to is not known. Per-base quality was not reported, and no clone a single base away is much larger than it.

Donors were about 36 systemically healthy Caucasian individuals from Russia aged roughly 6 to 100 years. Ten milliliters of peripheral blood were drawn from each donor into EDTA-treated Vacutainer tubes. Ficoll-Paque density-gradient centrifugation was used to isolate PBMCs, with at least 6.5 million per sample. Total RNA, at least 6 micrograms per sample, was extracted from PBMCs with Trizol reagent. Naive CD45RAhigh/CD27high T cell percentages were measured by flow cytometry on a PBMC aliquot from every donor. The sequence was collected from a man at least 80 years old in good health. Recombination linked TRBV6-5 to TRBJ1-2; 9 central bases correspond to TRBD1. Sequencing was done on a sample of blood. The sequenced DNA: TGTGCCAGCAGCTCAACAGGGGGCAATGGCTACACCTTC. Translation gives CASSSTGGNGYTF.